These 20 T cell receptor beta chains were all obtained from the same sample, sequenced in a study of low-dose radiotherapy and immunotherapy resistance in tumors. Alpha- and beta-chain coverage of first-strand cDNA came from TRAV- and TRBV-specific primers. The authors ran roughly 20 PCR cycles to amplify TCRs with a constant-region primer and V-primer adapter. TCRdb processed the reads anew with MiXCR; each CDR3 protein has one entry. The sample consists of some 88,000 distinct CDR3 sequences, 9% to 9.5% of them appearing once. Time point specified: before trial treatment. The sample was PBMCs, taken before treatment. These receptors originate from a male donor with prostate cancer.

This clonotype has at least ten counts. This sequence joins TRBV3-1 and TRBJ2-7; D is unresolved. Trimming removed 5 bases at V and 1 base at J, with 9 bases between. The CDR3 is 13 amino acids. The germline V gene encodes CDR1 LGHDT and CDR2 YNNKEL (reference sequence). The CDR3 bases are TGTGCCAGCAGCAAGATACAGTCCTACGAGCAGTACTTC. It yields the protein CASSKIQSYEQYF.

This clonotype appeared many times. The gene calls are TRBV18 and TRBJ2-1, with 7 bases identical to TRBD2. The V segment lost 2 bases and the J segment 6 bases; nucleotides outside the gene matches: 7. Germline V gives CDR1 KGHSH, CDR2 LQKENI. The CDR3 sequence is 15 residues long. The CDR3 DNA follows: TGTGCCAGCTCACCATCGGGGGGAGGACTCAATGAGCAGTTCTTC. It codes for CASSPSGGGLNEQFF.

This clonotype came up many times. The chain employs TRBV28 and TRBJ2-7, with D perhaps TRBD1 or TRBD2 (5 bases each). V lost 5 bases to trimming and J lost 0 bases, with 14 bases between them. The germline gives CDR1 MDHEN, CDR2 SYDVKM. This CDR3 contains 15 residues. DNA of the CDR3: TGTGCCAGCAGTGGCAGGGACGGCTACTCCTACGAGCAGTACTTC. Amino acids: CASSGRDGYSYEQYF.

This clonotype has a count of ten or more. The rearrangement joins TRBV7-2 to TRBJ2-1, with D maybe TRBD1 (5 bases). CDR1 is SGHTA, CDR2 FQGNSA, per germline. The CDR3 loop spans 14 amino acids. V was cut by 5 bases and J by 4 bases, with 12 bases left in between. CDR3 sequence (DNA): TGTGCCAGCAGCCCTGACAGAGGTTACAATGAGCAGTTCTTC. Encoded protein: CASSPDRGYNEQFF.

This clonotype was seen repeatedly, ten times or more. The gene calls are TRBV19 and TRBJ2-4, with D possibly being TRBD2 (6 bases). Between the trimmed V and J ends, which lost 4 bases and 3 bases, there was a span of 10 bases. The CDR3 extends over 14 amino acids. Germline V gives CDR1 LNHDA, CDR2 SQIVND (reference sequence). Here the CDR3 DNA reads TGTGCCAGTAGTAACCCGGGGGACAAAAACATTCAGTACTTC. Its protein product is CASSNPGDKNIQYF.

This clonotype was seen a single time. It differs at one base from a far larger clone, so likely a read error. The CDR3 protein is CASSQDQGISVNEQYF. In DNA form, the CDR3 reads TGCGCCAGCAGCCAAGATCAAGGTATTAGCGTGAATGAGCAGTACTTC. The chain is built from TRBV4-1 and TRBJ2-5; tentatively, D is TRBD2 (5 bases). The germline CDR1 and CDR2 sequences are MGHRA and YSYEKL. The CDR3 extends over 16 amino acids. Between the trimmed V and J ends, which lost 0 bases and 11 bases, there was a span of 22 bases.

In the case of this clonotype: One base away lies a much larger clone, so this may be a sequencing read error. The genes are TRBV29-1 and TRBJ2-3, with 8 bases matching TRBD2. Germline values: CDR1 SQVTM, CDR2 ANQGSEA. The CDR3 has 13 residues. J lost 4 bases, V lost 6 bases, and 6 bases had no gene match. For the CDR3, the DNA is TGCAGCGTCCGGACTAGCTCCGCAGATACGCAGTATTTT. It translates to CSVRTSSADTQYF.

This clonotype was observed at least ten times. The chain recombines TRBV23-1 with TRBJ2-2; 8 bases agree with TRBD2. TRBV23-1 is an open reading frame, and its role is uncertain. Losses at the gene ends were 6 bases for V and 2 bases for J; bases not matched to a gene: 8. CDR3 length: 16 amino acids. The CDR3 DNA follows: TGCGCCAGCAGCGACGGACTAGCCGATAACACCGGGGAGCTGTTTTTT. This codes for CASSDGLADNTGELFF.

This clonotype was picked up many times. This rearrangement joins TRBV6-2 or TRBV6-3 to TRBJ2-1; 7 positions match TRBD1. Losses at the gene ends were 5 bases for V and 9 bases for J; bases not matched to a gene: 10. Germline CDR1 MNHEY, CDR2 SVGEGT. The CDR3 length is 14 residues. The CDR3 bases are TGTGCCAGCAGTCAGGACAGGTTTATCACTGAGCAGTTCTTC. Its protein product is CASSQDRFITEQFF.

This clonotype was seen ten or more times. CDR3: CSARDPLAGEKHEQYF. In nucleotides, the CDR3 is TGCAGTGCTAGAGATCCCCTAGCGGGAGAGAAACACGAGCAGTACTTC. The V gene is TRBV20-1, the J gene TRBJ2-7; 10 nucleotides agree with TRBD2. There are 16 residues in the CDR3. Per the germline V gene, CDR1 is DFQATT and CDR2 is SNEGSKA (reference sequence). V lost 0 bases, J lost 5 bases, and 10 bases stayed unmatched.

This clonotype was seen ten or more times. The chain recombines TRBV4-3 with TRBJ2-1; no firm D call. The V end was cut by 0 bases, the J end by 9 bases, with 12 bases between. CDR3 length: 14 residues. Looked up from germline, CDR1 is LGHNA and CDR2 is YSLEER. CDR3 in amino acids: CASSQDTVPSEQFF. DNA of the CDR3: TGCGCCAGCAGCCAAGATACGGTGCCCTCTGAGCAGTTCTTC.

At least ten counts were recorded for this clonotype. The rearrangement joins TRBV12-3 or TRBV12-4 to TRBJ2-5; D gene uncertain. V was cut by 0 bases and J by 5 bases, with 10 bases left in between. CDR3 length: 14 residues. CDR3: CASSLAGHMETQYF. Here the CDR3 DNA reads TGTGCCAGCAGTTTAGCAGGGCACATGGAGACCCAGTACTTC.

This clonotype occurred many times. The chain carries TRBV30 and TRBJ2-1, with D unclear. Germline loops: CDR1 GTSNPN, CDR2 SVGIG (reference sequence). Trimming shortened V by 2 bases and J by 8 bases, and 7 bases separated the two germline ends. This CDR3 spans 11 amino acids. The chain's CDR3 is CAWSPGDEQFF. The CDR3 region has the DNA TGTGCCTGGAGTCCGGGCGATGAGCAGTTCTTC.

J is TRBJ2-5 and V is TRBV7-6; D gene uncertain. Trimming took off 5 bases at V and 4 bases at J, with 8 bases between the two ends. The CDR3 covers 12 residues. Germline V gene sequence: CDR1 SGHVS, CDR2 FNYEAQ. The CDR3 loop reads CASSPQSETQYF. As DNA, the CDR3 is TGTGCCAGCAGCCCCCAATCAGAGACCCAGTACTTC.

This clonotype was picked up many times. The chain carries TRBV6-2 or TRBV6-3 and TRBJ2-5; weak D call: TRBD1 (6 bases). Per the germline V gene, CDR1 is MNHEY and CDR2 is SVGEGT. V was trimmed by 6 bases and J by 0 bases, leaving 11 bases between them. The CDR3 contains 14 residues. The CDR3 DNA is TGTGCCAGCAGCCGTGGGACAAACCAAGAGACCCAGTACTTC. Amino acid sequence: CASSRGTNQETQYF.

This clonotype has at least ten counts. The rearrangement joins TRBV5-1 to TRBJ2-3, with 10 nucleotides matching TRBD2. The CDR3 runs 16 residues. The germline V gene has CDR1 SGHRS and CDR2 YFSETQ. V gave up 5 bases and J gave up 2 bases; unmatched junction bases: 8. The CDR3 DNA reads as TGCGCCAGCAGTCCCCCAAGCGGGAGGGCCACAGATACGCAGTATTTT. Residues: CASSPPSGRATDTQYF.

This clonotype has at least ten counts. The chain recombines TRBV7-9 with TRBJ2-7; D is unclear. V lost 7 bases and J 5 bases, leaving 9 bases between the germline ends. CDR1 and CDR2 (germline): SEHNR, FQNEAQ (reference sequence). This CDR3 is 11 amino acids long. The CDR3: CASKGSDEQYF. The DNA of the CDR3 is TGTGCCAGCAAGGGAAGCGACGAGCAGTACTTC.

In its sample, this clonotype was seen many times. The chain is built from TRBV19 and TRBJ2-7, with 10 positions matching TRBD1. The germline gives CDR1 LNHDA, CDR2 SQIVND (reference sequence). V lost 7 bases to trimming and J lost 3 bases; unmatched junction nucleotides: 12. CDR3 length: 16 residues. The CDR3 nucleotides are TGTGCCAGTAACCCCTCATCGGGGACAGGGGACTACGAGCAGTACTTC. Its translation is CASNPSSGTGDYEQYF.

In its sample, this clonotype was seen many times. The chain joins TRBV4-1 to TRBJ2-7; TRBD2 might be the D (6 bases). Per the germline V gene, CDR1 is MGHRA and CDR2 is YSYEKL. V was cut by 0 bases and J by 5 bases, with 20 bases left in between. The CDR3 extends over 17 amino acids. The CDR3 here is CASSQETGRGRLDEQYF. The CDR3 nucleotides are TGCGCCAGCAGCCAAGAAACTGGACGGGGGAGGCTCGACGAGCAGTACTTC.

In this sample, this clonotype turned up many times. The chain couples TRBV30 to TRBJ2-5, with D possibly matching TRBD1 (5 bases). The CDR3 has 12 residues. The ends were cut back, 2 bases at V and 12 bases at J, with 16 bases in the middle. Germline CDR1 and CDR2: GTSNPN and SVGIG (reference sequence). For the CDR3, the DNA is TGTGCCTGGAGTCCACATGGGGCCGACGAGTACTTC. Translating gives CAWSPHGADEYF.